This T cell receptor beta chain was found in a study of T cells in localized non-small cell lung cancer. Study conclusions and caveats: Researchers found a median roughly 56 of the top 100 tumor clones in adjacent lung. A single tumor region was sequenced, leaving heterogeneity possible. Adjacent uninvolved lung had the highest clonality, suggesting focused antigen responses.

On this clone: What it recognizes is unknown. An end of the junction does not agree with germline; a read error may underlie this.

Libraries were prepared by immunoSEQ multiplex PCR; TCRdb keeps only in-frame clonotypes and omits some of them. The repertoire has roughly 35,000 clones, around nine tenths of them found once; the top ten carry approximately 6.9%. The material sequenced was peripheral blood, taken before any cancer treatment. This sequence originates from a female donor of 60 years or more with stage I lung adenocarcinoma.

This CDR3 reads CASSSPAKKGSTIYF. The CDR3, as DNA: TGTGCCAGCAGTTCACCAGCAAAAAAGGGAAGCACCATATATTTT. The chain recombines TRBV6-5 with TRBJ1-3; D remains unclear. Per germline, CDR1 MNHEY and CDR2 SVGAGI. This CDR3 has 15 residues.